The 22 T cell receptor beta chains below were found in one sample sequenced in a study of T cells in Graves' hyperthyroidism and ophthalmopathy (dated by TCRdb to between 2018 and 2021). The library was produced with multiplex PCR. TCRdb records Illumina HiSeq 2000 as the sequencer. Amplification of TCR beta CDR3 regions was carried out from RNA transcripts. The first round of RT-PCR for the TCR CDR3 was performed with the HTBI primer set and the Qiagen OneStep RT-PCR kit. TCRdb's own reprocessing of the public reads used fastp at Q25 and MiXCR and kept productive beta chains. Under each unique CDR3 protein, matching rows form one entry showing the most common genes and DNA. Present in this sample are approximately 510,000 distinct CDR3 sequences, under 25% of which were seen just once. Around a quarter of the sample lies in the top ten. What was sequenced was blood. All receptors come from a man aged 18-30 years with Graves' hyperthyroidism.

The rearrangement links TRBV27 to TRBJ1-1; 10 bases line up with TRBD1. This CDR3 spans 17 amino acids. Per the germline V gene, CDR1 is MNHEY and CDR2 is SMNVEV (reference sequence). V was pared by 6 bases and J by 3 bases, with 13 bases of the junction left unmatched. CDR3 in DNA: TGTGCCAGCAGCCGGGACAGGGGACCTTTTCGCGACACTGAAGCTTTCTTT. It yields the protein CASSRDRGPFRDTEAFF.

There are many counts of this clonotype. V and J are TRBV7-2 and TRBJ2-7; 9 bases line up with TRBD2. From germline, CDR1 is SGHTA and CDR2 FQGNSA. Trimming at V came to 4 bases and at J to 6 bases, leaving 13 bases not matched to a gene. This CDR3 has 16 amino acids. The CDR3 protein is CASSSSRGGGAGEQYF. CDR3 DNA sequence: TGTGCCAGCAGCTCCTCTCGGGGCGGGGGGGCAGGCGAGCAGTACTTC.

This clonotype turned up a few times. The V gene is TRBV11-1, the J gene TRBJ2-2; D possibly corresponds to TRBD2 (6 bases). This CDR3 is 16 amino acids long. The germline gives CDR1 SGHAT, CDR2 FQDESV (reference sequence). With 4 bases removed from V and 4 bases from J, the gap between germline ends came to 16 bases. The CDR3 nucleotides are TGTGCCAGCAGCTCGACGACTAGTATAGGCACCGGGGAGCTGTTTTTT. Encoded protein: CASSSTTSIGTGELFF. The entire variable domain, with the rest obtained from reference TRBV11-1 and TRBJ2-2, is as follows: EAEVAQSPRYKITEKSQAVAFWCDPISGHATLYWYRQILGQGPELLVQFQDESVVDDSQLPKDRFSAERLKGVDSTLKIQPAELGDSAMYLCASSSTTSIGTGELFFGEGSRLTVL.

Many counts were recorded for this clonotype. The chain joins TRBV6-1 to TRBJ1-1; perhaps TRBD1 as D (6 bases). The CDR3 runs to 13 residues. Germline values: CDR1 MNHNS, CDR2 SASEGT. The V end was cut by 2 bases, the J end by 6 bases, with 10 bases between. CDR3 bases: TGTGCCAGCAGTGAAATGTACAGGGCTGAAGCTTTCTTT. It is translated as CASSEMYRAEAFF.

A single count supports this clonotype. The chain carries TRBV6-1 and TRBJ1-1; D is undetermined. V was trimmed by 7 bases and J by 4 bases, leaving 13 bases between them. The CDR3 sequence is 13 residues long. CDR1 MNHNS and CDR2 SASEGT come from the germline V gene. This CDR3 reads CASKDLRSTEAFF. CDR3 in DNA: TGTGCCAGCAAGGACCTAAGGAGCACTGAAGCTTTCTTT.

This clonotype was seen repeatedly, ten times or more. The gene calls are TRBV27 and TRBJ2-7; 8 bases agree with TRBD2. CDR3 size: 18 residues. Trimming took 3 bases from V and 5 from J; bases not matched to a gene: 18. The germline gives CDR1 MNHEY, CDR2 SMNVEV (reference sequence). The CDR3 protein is CASSFLPLRAGDTNEQYF. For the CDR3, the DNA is TGTGCCAGCAGTTTCCTCCCCTTAAGAGCGGGGGACACCAACGAGCAGTACTTC.

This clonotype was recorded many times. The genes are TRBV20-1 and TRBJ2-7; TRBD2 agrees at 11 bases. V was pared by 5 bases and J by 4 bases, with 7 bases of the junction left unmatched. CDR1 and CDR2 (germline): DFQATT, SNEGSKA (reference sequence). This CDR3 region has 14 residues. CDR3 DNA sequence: TGCAGTGCTGATAGCGGGGGGGCGGGATACGAGCAGTACTTC. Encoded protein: CSADSGGAGYEQYF.

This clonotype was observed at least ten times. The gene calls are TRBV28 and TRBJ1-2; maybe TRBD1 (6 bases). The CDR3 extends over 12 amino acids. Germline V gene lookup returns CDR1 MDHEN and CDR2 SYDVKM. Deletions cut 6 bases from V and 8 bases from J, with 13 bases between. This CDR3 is CASRQGSGGYTF. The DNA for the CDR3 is TGTGCCAGCAGGCAGGGGAGTGGAGGCTACACCTTC.

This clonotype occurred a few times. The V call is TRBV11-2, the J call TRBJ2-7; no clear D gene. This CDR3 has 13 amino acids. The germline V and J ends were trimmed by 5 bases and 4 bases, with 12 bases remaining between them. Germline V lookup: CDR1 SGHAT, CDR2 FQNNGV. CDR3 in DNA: TGTGCCAGCAGCCAAGGCCCAATATACGAGCAGTACTTC. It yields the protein CASSQGPIYEQYF.

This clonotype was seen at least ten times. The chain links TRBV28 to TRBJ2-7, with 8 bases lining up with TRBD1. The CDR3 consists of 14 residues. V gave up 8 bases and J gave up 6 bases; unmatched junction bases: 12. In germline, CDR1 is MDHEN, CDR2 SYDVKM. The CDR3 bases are TGTGCCAGCCTCACCGGGACAGGCGCTAGCGAGCAGTACTTC. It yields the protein CASLTGTGASEQYF.

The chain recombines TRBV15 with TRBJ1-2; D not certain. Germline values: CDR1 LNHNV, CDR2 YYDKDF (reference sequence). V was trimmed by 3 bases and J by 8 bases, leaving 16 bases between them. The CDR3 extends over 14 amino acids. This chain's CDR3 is CATSSTHPSQGYTF. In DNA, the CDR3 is TGTGCCACCAGCAGCACCCACCCCAGTCAAGGCTACACCTTC.

In DNA, the CDR3 is TGTGCCAGCAGGCTACTCAGGGGGTTACGGTCGTCGACCGGGGAGCTGTTTTTT. It yields the protein CASRLLRGLRSSTGELFF. The chain joins TRBV27 to TRBJ2-2, with 7 bases aligning to TRBD1. V lost 6 bases to trimming and J lost 5 bases; unmatched junction nucleotides: 18. Germline V lookup: CDR1 MNHEY, CDR2 SMNVEV (reference sequence). The CDR3 covers 18 residues.

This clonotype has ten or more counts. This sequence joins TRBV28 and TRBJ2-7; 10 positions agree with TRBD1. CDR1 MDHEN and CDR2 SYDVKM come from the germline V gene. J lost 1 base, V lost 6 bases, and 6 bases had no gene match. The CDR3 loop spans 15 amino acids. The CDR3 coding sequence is TGTGCCAGCAGGTTCCGGGACAGGGGTTCCTACGAGCAGTACTTC. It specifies CASRFRDRGSYEQYF. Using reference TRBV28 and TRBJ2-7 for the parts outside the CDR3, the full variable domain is DVKVTQSSRYLVKRTGEKVFLECVQDMDHENMFWYRQDPGLGLRLIYFSYDVKMKEKGDIPEGYSVSREKKERFSLILESASTNQTSMYLCASRFRDRGSYEQYFGPGTRLTVT.

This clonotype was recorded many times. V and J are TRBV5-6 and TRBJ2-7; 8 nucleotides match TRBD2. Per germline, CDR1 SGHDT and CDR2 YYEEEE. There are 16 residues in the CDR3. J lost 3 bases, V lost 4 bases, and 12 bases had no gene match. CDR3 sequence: CASSLRAGGPNYEQYF. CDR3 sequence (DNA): TGTGCCAGCAGCCTCCGGGCGGGGGGCCCAAACTACGAGCAGTACTTC. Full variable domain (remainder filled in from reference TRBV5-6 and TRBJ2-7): DAGVTQSPTHLIKTRGQQVTLRCSPKSGHDTVSWYQQALGQGPQFIFQYYEEEERQRGNFPDRFSGHQFPNYSSELNVNALLLGDSALYLCASSLRAGGPNYEQYFGPGTRLTVT.

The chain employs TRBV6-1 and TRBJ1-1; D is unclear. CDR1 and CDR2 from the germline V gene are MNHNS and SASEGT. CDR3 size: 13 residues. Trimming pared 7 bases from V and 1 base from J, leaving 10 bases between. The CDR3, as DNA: TGTGCCAGCATCGCACAGACGAACACTGAAGCTTTCTTT. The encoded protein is CASIAQTNTEAFF.

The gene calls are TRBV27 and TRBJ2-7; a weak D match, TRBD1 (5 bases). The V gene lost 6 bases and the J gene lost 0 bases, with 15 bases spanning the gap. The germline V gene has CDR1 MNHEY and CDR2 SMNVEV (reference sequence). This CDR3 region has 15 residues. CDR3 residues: CASRMRTLDSYEQYF. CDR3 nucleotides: TGTGCCAGCAGAATGAGGACATTAGACTCCTACGAGCAGTACTTC.

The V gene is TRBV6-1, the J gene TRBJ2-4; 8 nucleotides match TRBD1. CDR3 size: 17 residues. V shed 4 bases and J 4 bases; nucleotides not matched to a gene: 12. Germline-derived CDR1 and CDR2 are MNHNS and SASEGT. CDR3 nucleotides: TGTGCCAGCAGTGCCCTACCCCAGACAGGGGCAAAAAACATTCAGTACTTC. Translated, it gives CASSALPQTGAKNIQYF.

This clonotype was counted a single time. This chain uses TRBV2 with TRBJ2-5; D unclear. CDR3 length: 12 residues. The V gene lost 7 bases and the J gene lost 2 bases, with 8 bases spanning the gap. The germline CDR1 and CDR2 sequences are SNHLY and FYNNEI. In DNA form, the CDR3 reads TGTGCCAGCATCTCCCTACAAGAGACCCAGTACTTC. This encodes CASISLQETQYF.

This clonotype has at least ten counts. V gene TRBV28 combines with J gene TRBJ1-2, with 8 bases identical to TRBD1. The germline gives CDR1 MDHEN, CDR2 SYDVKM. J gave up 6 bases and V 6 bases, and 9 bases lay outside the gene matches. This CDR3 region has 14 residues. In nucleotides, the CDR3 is TGTGCCAGCAGCCTATCGCCAGGGGGCGATGGCTACACCTTC. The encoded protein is CASSLSPGGDGYTF.

The DNA of the CDR3 is TGCAGTGCTAGAGTCCGCGGAGGAGAATTCCAAGAGACCCAGTACTTC. This translates into CSARVRGGEFQETQYF. The chain employs TRBV20-1 and TRBJ2-5, with D possibly matching TRBD2 (5 bases). The CDR3 has 16 residues. Germline-derived CDR1 and CDR2 are DFQATT and SNEGSKA (reference sequence). V was clipped by 1 base and J by 1 base, with 16 bases between them.

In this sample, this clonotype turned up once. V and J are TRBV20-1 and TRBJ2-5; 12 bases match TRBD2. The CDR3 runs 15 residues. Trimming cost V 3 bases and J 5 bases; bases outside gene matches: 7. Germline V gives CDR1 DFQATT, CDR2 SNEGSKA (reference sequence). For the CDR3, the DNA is TGCAGTGCTAGGTTCCCCGGGACTAGCGGGGAGACCCAGTACTTC. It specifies CSARFPGTSGETQYF.

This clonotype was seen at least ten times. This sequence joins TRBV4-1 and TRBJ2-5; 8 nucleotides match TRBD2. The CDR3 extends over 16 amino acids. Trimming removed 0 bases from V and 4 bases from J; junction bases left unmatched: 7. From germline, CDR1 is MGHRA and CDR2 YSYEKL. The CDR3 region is CASSQDSGLAGETQYF. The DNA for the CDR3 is TGCGCCAGCAGCCAAGACTCAGGACTAGCAGGAGAGACCCAGTACTTC.